Below are 2 T cell receptor beta chains sequenced from a single sample in a study of blood T cell repertoires in COVID-19. TCRdb's copy holds only in-frame clones and misses some; the assay was immunoSEQ multiplex PCR. The table has about 140,000 clones, 80% seen once. Sample: peripheral blood. The receptors come from a man aged 70 or older who had recovered from COVID-19.

V usage is TRBV19 and J usage is TRBJ2-7; 9 nucleotides agree with TRBD1. This CDR3 is 17 amino acids long. Germline V gene lookup returns CDR1 LNHDA and CDR2 SQIVND (reference sequence). The junction had 11 bases not matched to a gene; V was cut back by 5 bases and J by 0 bases. The CDR3 DNA reads TGTGCCAGTAGTCCTACGACAGGGGGTATATACTCCTACGAGCAGTACTTC. Translated: CASSPTTGGIYSYEQYF.

The chain carries TRBV27 and TRBJ2-1, with 8 bases aligning to TRBD2. The V segment lost 0 bases and the J segment 2 bases; nucleotides outside the gene matches: 6. CDR3 length: 17 residues. The V gene's germline CDR1 is MNHEY and CDR2 SMNVEV (reference sequence). The CDR3 sequence is CASSLSSSGPPYNEQFF. DNA of the CDR3: TGTGCCAGCAGTTTATCATCTAGCGGGCCGCCCTACAATGAGCAGTTCTTC.